The 17 T cell receptor delta chains listed next were all sequenced from one sample in a study of gamma-delta chains in newborns, infants, children. TCRdb redid the clone calls on the reads with CATT. The repertoire includes fewer than 5,000 delta-chain clones, less than 45% of them detected once, and 14% sits in the top ten. Sequenced material: blood. The origin of the receptors is a child who received the measles vaccine.

Notes on this clone: The junction differs from germline at one of its ends, possibly a read error. The chain couples TRDV1 to TRDJ1, with TRDD3 identical over 12 bases. Germline CDR1 TSWWSYY, CDR2 QGS. There are 21 residues in the CDR3. CDR3: CALGKLFPKVLGDTGTDKLIF. CDR3 DNA: TGTGCTCTTGGGAAACTTTTCCCAAAAGTACTGGGGGATACAGGGACCGATAAACTCATCTTT.

This clone was found a few times. The V gene is TRDV3, the J gene TRDJ2; a possible D gene is TRDD3 (6 bases). Trimming took 3 bases from V and 2 from J, leaving 7 bases between them. The CDR3 is made up of 12 amino acids. The V gene's germline CDR1 is TVYSNPD and CDR2 GDNSRS (reference sequence). The CDR3 nucleotides read TGTGCCTTCGGGGGATTGACAGCACAACTCTTCTTT. As protein: CAFGGLTAQLFF.

This sequence joins TRDV1 and TRDJ1, with 10 bases fitting TRDD3. CDR1 TSWWSYY and CDR2 QGS come from the germline V gene. The CDR3 runs to 17 residues. V gave up 5 bases and J gave up 10 bases; unmatched junction bases: 19. The CDR3, as DNA: TGTGCTCTTGGGAAGGTTCCCCGACCTTACTGGGGGATTAGACTCATCTTT. Its translation is CALGKVPRPYWGIRLIF.

The chain carries TRDV1 and TRDJ1; D is ambiguous. CDR1 TSWWSYY and CDR2 QGS come from the germline V gene. This CDR3 comprises 18 residues. V lost 4 bases and J 1 base, leaving 22 bases between the germline ends. CDR3 protein: CALGASWESPPGTDKLIF. The CDR3 region has the DNA TGTGCTCTTGGGGCCTCGTGGGAATCTCCCCCGGGCACCGATAAACTCATCTTT.

As for this clone: A far larger clone differs by one base, so this is likely a read error. The sample holds other DNA sequences that translate to the same CDR3. The CDR3 here is CALGELIPSLGDVISDKLIF. The CDR3, as DNA: TGTGCTCTTGGGGAGCTTATTCCCTCACTGGGGGATGTCATTTCCGATAAACTCATCTTT. J is TRDJ1 and V is TRDV1; 10 positions agree with TRDD3. The junction had 19 bases not matched to a gene; V was cut back by 3 bases and J by 3 bases. Germline V gives CDR1 TSWWSYY, CDR2 QGS. There are 20 residues in the CDR3.

The J gene is TRDJ1, the V gene TRDV1; maybe TRDD2 (5 bases). Trimming took 4 bases from V and 2 from J, leaving 14 bases between them. The CDR3 spans 15 residues. Germline loops: CDR1 TSWWSYY, CDR2 QGS. Here the CDR3 DNA reads TGTGCTCTTGGGGCCCTCCTATCGGAAACCGATAAACTCATCTTT. Amino acid sequence: CALGALLSETDKLIF.

This clone was recorded a few times. V is TRDV1 and J is TRDJ1; the D is unclear. Germline loops: CDR1 TSWWSYY, CDR2 QGS. V was pared by 2 bases and J by 2 bases, with 21 bases between. The CDR3 is made up of 18 amino acids. The DNA of the CDR3 is TGTGCTCTTGGGGAAGAGGGAAACACCCCCAAACGGACCGATAAACTCATCTTT. This encodes CALGEEGNTPKRTDKLIF.

Concerning this clone itself: Other DNA sequences in the sample encode the same CDR3. The chain links TRDV2 to TRDJ3; no firm D call. Germline loops: CDR1 GEAIGNYY, CDR2 EKD. This CDR3 comprises 19 residues. The germline V and J ends were trimmed by 0 bases and 0 bases, with 14 bases remaining between them. The CDR3 coding sequence is TGTGCCTGTGACACCGCCGGGTTACCTAGCTCCTGGGACACCCGACAGATGTTTTTC. Amino acids: CACDTAGLPSSWDTRQMFF.

The J gene is TRDJ1, the V gene TRDV1; weak D call: TRDD2 (5 bases). This CDR3 has 19 amino acids. Germline lookup yields CDR1 TSWWSYY and CDR2 QGS. Trimming pared 2 bases from V and 0 bases from J, leaving 22 bases between. Written as DNA, the CDR3 is TGTGCTCTTGGGGAATTGTGGCTTCCGTCCCTTCGGTACACCGATAAACTCATCTTT. This sequence encodes CALGELWLPSLRYTDKLIF.

There are a few counts of this clone. A far bigger clonotype differs at one base, so this is likely a read error. The V gene is TRDV1, the J gene TRDJ3; TRDD3 aligns across 12 bases. V lost 2 bases, J lost 0 bases, and 20 bases stayed unmatched. The CDR3 totals 25 residues. Germline V CDR1 and CDR2: TSWWSYY, QGS. CDR3 coding DNA: TGTGCTCTTGGGGAAAGGGGCACCCTACACTGGGGGATACTTCAAAACTCCTGGGACACCCGACAGATGTTTTTC. This translates into CALGERGTLHWGILQNSWDTRQMFF.

This clone was seen only a few times. The chain has TRDV3 and TRDJ1; either TRDD2 or TRDD3 may fit D (7 bases each). With 1 base removed from V and 0 bases from J, the gap between germline ends came to 42 bases. The V gene's germline CDR1 is TVYSNPD and CDR2 GDNSRS (reference sequence). CDR3 size: 24 residues. In DNA, the CDR3 is TGTGCCTTTATCGCCGAGGGGTCGACCTTCCTTCCCTACTGGGGTCCCCTGTACACCGATAAACTCATCTTT. It translates to CAFIAEGSTFLPYWGPLYTDKLIF.

V usage is TRDV3 and J usage is TRDJ1, with 12 bases that match TRDD3. This CDR3 is 20 amino acids long. J was trimmed by 3 bases and V by 0 bases; bases with no gene match: 20. From germline, CDR1 is TVYSNPD and CDR2 GDNSRS (reference sequence). The CDR3 sequence: CAFSRPITQLGDTEADKLIF. The DNA for the CDR3 is TGTGCCTTTAGCCGACCCATCACCCAGCTGGGGGATACGGAAGCCGATAAACTCATCTTT.

This clone turned up a few times. The same CDR3 also results from other DNA sequences found in this sample. This chain connects TRDV2 to TRDJ1; the match to TRDD3 covers 8 bases. Germline CDR1 reads GEAIGNYY; CDR2 reads EKD. Trimming removed 3 bases from V and 0 bases from J; junction bases left unmatched: 2. This CDR3 is built from 14 residues. The CDR3 DNA sequence: TGTGCCTGTGACCTACTGGGGGACACCGATAAACTCATCTTT. Residues: CACDLLGDTDKLIF.

The rearrangement links TRDV1 to TRDJ1; D may be TRDD2 (7 bases). V lost 7 bases and J 4 bases, leaving 16 bases between the germline ends. The germline V gene encodes CDR1 TSWWSYY and CDR2 QGS. The CDR3 is 14 amino acids. The CDR3 nucleotides read TGTGCTCTTGTACTGGGTCTTCCTATCGATAAACTCATCTTT. Its protein product is CALVLGLPIDKLIF.

By sample fraction, this clone is medium-sized. The chain carries TRDV1 and TRDJ1, with TRDD3 identical over 11 bases. The trim removed 2 bases at V and 0 bases at J, leaving 20 bases unmatched. The length of the CDR3 is 22 residues. The germline CDR1 and CDR2 sequences are TSWWSYY and QGS. As DNA, the CDR3 is TGTGCTCTTGGGGAATGCCTTCCTACGTTCCTGGGGGATACCCCCCACACCGATAAACTCATCTTT. Protein: CALGECLPTFLGDTPHTDKLIF.

The chain is built from TRDV1 and TRDJ1; 11 bases align to TRDD3. Germline trimming cut 1 base from V and 1 base from J; bases unmatched to any gene: 17. CDR1 and CDR2 (germline): TSWWSYY, QGS. The CDR3 contains 21 residues. The CDR3 coding sequence is TGTGCTCTTGGGGAACCATTCTTCCCTACGTACTGGGGGATATCCACCGATAAACTCATCTTT. Protein sequence: CALGEPFFPTYWGISTDKLIF.

Judged by abundance, this clone is medium-sized. V and J are TRDV2 and TRDJ1; 10 bases map to TRDD3. CDR3 size: 17 residues. Germline CDR1 reads GEAIGNYY; CDR2 reads EKD. Unmatched junction bases numbered 13, after V lost 3 bases and J lost 4 bases. The CDR3 reads CACDSGSWGISNDKLIF. In nucleotides, the CDR3 is TGTGCCTGTGACTCCGGTAGCTGGGGGATATCGAACGATAAACTCATCTTT.